This TCR beta chain derives from a study of blood T cell repertoires in COVID-19. The overall study: From the United States, Italy and Spain came samples of acute and convalescent COVID-19. The cDNA or gDNA used as material had been derived from T cells, B-cell-depleted T cells, or PBMCs.

Grouping used clinical history reported by participants in a survey and questionnaire. V was clipped by 3 bases and J by 4 bases, with 14 bases between them. The CDR3 is 14 amino acids. Germline loops: CDR1 SGHRS, CDR2 YFSETQ. Authors' processing steps: Amplified reference gene primers provided the basis for estimating nucleated cell counts. Libraries were prepared by immunoSEQ multiplex PCR; TCRdb keeps only in-frame clonotypes and omits some of them. V and J calls and clone size come straight from that table; D and trimming were deduced from the DNA. The data contain about 430,000 clones, approximately 87% of them singletons.

J is TRBJ2-7 and V is TRBV5-1, with D maybe TRBD2 (5 bases). This receptor was taken from a woman in her 30s with acute COVID-19. The source material was PBMCs or T cells enriched from blood (not recorded which). CDR3 nucleotides: TGCGCCAGCAGCTGGGATTGGGGAGATTACGAGCAGTACTTC. This codes for CASSWDWGDYEQYF.